The present T cell receptor beta chain was sequenced within a study of blood T cell repertoires in COVID-19. This CDR3 contains 15 residues. Germline trimming cut 4 bases from V and 9 bases from J; bases unmatched to any gene: 11. Germline V CDR1 and CDR2: LGHNA, YNFKEQ. Measured with immunoSEQ multiplex PCR; TCRdb has only the in-frame clones, and not every one. The table shows approximately 300,000 clones, with around 90% occurring only once. The origin of this receptor is a woman between 50 and 59 years old who had recovered from COVID-19. Sequencing was done on a sample of peripheral blood. The V call is TRBV4-2, the J call TRBJ2-1, with 8 bases identical to TRBD2. CDR3 residues: CASSLPPREATEQFF. The CDR3 nucleotides are TGTGCCAGCAGCCTCCCCCCGCGGGAGGCCACTGAGCAGTTCTTC.